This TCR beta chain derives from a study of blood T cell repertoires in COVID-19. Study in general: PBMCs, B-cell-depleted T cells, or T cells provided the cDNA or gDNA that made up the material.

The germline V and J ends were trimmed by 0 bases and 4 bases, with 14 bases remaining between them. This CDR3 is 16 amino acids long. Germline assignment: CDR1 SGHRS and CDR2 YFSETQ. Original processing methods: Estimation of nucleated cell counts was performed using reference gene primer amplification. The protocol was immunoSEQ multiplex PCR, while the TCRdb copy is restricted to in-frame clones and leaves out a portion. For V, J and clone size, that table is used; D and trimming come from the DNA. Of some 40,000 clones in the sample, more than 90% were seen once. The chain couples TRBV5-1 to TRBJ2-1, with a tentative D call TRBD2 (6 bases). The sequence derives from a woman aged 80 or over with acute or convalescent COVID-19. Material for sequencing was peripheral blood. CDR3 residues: CASSLGGVPSYNEQFF. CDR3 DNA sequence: TGCGCCAGCAGCTTGGGGGGGGTACCCTCTTACAATGAGCAGTTCTTC.